The subject of this entry is one TCR beta chain. This sample is drawn from a study of CD8+ T cells in alopecia areata. Overall study: Tofacitinib lasted 6 to 18 months, then 6 months off drug.

V was cut by 6 bases and J by 0 bases, with 18 bases left in between. The CDR3 extends over 16 amino acids. Germline CDR1 SQVTM, CDR2 ANQGSEA. RNA, once extracted, was reverse transcribed into cDNA for use as the sequencing template. The repertoire was sequenced with immunoSEQ multiplex PCR; TCRdb's copy has only in-frame clones and lacks some. The sample carries 65,000 to 70,000 clones, roughly three fifths recorded once. The sequenced sample was CD8+ T cells sorted from blood, obtained at week 0. The rearrangement links TRBV29-1 to TRBJ2-1, with D tentatively TRBD1 (6 bases). The source of this sequence is a human donor with alopecia areata. CDR3 DNA sequence: TGCAGCGTCATCGGGGCACCAGGGGTCTCCTACAATGAGCAGTTCTTC. This translates into CSVIGAPGVSYNEQFF.